The present entry profiles one T cell receptor beta chain with its context. The V gene end was trimmed by 1 base and the J gene end by 5 bases; junction bases not matched to a gene: 11. The CDR3 has 17 amino acids. The sample belongs to a study of CD8 T cells in Susac syndrome. The study sequenced TCR beta in blood CD8+ and CD4+ T cells. The control participants were healthy donors, and these controls were matched with respect to both age and sex. Negative isolation was used for CD8+ and CD4+ T cells, and FACS enrichment was applied to TEMRA cells. Random hexamers were used to reverse transcribe 0.5 to 1 ug of RNA. MiXCR, run by TCRdb on the immunoSEQ multiplex PCR reads, gives a single entry per CDR3 protein. The repertoire holds about 49,000 distinct CDR3 sequences, with 93% as singletons.

The chain carries TRBV23-1 and TRBJ2-7, with 10 bases fitting TRBD2. Being an ORF, TRBV23-1 has a function that is uncertain. The clonotype comes from a human donor in good health. What was sequenced was CD8+ T cells from PBMCs. CDR3 protein: CASSQYSGRATPHEQYF. The CDR3 region has the DNA TGCGCCAGCAGTCAATACAGCGGGAGGGCCACGCCCCACGAGCAGTACTTC.